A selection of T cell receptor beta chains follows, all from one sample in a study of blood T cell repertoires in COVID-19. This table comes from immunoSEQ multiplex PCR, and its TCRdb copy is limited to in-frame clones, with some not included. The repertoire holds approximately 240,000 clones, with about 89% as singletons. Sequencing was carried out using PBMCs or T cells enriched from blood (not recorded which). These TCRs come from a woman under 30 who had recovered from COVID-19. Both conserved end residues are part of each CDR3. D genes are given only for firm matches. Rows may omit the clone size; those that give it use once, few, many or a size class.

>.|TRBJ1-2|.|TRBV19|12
TGTGCCAGTTACAAAGTCGAGGTTGGCTACACCTTC
CASYKVEVGYTF
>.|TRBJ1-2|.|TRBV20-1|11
TGCAGTGCTAGCGGGGGGTACGGCTACACCTTC
CSASGGYGYTF
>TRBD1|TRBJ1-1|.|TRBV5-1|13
TGCGCCAGCAGCCCGGGACAGGCGACTGAAGCTTTCTTT
CASSPGQATEAFF
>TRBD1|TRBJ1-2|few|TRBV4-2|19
TGTGCCAGCAGCCAGGGAGGTAGGGGACAGGGGGCCACTAACTATGGCTACACCTTC
CASSQGGRGQGATNYGYTF
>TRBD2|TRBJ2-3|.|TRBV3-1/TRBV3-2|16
TGTGCCAGCAGCCAAGTGGCTAGCGGGAGAAGAGATACGCAGTATTTT
CASSQVASGRRDTQYF
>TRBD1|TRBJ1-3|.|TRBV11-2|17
TGTGCCAGCAGCTTATGGGCAGGGGGCTACTCTGGAAACACCATATATTTT
CASSLWAGGYSGNTIYF
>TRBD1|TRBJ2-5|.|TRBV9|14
TGTGCCAGCAGCCGACAGGGTCCGAGAGAGACCCAGTACTTC
CASSRQGPRETQYF
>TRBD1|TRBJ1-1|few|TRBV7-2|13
TGTGCCAGCAGCTTCAACACAGGGGCCAAAGCTTTCTTT
CASSFNTGAKAFF
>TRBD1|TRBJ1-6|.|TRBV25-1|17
TGTGCCAGCAGTGAATTGCAGGGGGCGAGATTCGCTTCACCCCTCCACTTT
CASSELQGARFASPLHF
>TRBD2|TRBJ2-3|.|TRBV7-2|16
TGTGCCAGCAGCTTAGCTCGACTAGCCTACACAGATACGCAGTATTTT
CASSLARLAYTDTQYF
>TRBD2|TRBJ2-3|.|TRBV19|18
TGTGCCAGTAGTCCCAGACTAGCGGGGGCCTGTTGTAAGGGTACGCAGTATTTT
CASSPRLAGACCKGTQYF
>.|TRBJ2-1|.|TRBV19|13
TGTGCCAGTAGTATAGCCAGGGTTAATGAGCAGTTCTTC
CASSIARVNEQFF
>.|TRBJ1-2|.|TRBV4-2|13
TGTGCCAGCAGCCGGGGAGGGTTCTATGGCTACACCTTC
CASSRGGFYGYTF